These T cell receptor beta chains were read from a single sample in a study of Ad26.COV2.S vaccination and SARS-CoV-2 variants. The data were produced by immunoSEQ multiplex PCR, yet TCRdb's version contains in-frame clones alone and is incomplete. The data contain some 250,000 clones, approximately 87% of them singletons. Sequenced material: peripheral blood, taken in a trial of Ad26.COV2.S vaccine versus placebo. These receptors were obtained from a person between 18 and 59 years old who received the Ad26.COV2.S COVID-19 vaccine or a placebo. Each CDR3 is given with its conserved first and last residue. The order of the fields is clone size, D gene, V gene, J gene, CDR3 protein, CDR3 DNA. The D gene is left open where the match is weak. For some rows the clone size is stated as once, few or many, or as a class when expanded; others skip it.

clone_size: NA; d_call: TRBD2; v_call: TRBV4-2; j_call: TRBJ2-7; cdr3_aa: CASSQDRASGQYF; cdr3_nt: TGTGCCAGCAGCCAAGATAGAGCTAGCGGGCAGTACTTC
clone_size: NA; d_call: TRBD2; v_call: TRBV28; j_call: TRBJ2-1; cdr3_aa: CASSLAGGPYNEQFF; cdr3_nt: TGTGCCAGCAGTTTAGCGGGAGGGCCGTACAATGAGCAGTTCTTC
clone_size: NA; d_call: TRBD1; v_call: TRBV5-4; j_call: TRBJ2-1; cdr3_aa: CASSLGQGASEQFF; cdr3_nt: TGTGCCAGCAGCTTAGGACAGGGGGCAAGTGAGCAGTTCTTC
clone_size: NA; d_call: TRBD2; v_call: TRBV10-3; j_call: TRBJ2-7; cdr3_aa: CAISGSGTSGNSYEQYF; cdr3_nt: TGTGCCATCAGTGGTTCCGGGACTAGCGGGAACTCCTACGAGCAGTACTTC
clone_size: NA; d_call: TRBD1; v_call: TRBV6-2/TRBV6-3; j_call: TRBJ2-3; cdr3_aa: CASSPGQESDTQYF; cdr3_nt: TGTGCCAGCAGCCCGGGACAGGAATCAGATACGCAGTATTTT
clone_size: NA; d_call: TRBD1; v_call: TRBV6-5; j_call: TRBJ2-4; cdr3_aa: CASSYLDRGFQYF; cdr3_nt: TGTGCCAGCAGTTACTTGGACAGGGGCTTTCAGTACTTC
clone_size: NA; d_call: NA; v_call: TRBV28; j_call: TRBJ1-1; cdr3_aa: CASSSPGGNTEAFF; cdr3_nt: TGTGCCAGCAGTTCCCCCGGAGGGAACACTGAAGCTTTCTTT
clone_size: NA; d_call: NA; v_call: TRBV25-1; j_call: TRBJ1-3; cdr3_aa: CASGDRSSGNTIYF; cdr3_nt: TGTGCCAGCGGAGACAGGAGCTCTGGAAACACCATATATTTT
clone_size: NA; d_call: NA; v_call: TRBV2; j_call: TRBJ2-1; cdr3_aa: CASRSGGGNEQFF; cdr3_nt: TGTGCCAGCAGGAGCGGAGGGGGGAATGAGCAGTTCTTC
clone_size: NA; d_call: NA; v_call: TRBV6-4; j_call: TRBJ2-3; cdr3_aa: CASSVGAGFFDTQYF; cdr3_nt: TGTGCCAGCAGTGTTGGGGCAGGGTTCTTCGATACGCAGTATTTT
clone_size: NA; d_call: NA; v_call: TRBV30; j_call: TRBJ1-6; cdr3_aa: CAWSVGGGNSPLHF; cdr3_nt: TGTGCCTGGAGTGTAGGGGGAGGGAATTCACCCCTCCACTTT
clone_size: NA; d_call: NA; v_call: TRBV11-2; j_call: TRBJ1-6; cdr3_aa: CASSLGDTFSPLHF; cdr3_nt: TGTGCCAGCAGCCTAGGGGACACTTTTTCACCCCTCCACTTT
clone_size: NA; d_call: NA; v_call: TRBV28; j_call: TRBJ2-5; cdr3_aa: CASRPQGGGETQYF; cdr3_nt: TGTGCCAGCAGGCCTCAAGGTGGGGGAGAGACCCAGTACTTC
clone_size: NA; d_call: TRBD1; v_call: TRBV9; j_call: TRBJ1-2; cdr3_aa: CASSEGDSHDHYGYTF; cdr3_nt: TGTGCCAGCAGCGAGGGGGACAGTCATGACCACTATGGCTACACCTTC
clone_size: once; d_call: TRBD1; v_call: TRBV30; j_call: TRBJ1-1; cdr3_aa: CAWTLGQGAAEAFF; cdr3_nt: TGTGCCTGGACCCTGGGACAGGGGGCCGCTGAAGCTTTCTTT
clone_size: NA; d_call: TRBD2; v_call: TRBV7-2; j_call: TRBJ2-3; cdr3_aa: CASSSTSEWNTQYF; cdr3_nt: TGTGCCAGCAGCTCGACTAGCGAGTGGAATACGCAGTATTTT
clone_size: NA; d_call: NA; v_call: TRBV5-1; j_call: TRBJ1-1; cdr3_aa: CASRAYPGQGNTEAFF; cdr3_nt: TGCGCCAGCAGAGCCTACCCTGGTCAGGGGAACACTGAAGCTTTCTTT
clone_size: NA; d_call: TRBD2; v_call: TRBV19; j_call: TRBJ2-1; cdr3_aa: CATGGGLAGEASYNEQFF; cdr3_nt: TGTGCCACGGGAGGGGGACTAGCGGGAGAAGCATCCTACAATGAGCAGTTCTTC